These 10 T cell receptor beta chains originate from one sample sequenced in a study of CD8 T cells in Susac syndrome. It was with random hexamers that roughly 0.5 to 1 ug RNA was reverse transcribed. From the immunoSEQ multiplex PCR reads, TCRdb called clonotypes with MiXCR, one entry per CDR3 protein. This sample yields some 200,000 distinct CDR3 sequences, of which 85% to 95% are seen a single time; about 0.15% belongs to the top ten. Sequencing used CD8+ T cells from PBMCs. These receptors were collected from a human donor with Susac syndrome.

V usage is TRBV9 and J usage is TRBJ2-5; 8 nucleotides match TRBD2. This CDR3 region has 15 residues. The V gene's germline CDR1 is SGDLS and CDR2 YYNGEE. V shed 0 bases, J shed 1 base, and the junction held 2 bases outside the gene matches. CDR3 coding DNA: TGTGCCAGCAGCGTAGACGGGAGGGCCCAAGAGACCCAGTACTTC. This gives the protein CASSVDGRAQETQYF.

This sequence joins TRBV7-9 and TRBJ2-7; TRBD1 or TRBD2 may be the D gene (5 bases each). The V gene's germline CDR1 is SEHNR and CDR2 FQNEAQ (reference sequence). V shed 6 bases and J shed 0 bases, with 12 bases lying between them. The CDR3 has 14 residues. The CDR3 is CASRRDGTSYEQYF. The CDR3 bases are TGTGCCAGCAGGAGGGACGGGACCTCCTACGAGCAGTACTTC.

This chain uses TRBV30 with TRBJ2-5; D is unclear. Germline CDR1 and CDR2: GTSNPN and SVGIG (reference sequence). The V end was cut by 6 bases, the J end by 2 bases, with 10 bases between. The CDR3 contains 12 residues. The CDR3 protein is CACLLSQETQYF. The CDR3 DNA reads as TGTGCCTGCTTACTCTCACAAGAGACCCAGTACTTC.

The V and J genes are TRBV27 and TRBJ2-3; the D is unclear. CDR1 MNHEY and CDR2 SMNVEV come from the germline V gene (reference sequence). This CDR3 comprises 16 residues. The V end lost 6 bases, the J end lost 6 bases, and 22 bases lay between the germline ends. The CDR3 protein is CASRWTPGGPLDTQYF. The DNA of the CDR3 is TGTGCCAGCAGATGGACCCCTGGTGGACCCCTCGATACGCAGTATTTT.

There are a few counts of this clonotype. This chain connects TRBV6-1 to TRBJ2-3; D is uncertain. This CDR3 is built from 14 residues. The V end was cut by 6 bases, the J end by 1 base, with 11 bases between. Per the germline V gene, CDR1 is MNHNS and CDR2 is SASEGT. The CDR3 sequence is CASSMGSRTDTQYF. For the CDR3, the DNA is TGTGCCAGCAGCATGGGATCGCGCACAGATACGCAGTATTTT.

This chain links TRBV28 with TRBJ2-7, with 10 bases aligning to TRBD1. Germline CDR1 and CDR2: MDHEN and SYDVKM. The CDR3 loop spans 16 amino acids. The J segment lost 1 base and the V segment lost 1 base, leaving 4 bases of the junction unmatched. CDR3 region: CASSLLGTGASYEQYF. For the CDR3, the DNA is TGTGCCAGCAGTTTATTGGGGACAGGGGCATCCTACGAGCAGTACTTC.

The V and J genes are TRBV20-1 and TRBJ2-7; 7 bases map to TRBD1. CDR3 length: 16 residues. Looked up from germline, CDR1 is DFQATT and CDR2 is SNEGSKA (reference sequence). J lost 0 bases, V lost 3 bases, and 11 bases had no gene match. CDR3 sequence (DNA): TGCAGTGCTAGTGGACAGGTCTTAACAATCTCCTACGAGCAGTACTTC. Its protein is CSASGQVLTISYEQYF.

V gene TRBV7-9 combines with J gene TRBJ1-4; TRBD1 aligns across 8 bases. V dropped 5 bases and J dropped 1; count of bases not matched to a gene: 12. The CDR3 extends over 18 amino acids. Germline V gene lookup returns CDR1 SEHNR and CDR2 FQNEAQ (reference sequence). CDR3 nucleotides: TGTGCCAGCAGCCTCGGACAGGGAGGAAGTGGAACTAATGAAAAACTGTTTTTT. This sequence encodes CASSLGQGGSGTNEKLFF.

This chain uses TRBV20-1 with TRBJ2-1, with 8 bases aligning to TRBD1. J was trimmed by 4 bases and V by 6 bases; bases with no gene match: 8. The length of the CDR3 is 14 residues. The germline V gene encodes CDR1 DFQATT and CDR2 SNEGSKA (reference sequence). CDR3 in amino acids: CSAPDRELYNEQFF. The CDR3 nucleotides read TGCAGTGCGCCGGACAGGGAGTTGTACAATGAGCAGTTCTTC.

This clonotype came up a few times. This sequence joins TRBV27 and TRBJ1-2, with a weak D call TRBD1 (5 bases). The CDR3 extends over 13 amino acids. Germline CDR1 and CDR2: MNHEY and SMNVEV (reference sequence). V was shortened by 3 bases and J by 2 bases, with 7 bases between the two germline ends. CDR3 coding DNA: TGTGCCAGCAGTTTGTCAGGGAACTATGGCTACACCTTC. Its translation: CASSLSGNYGYTF.